This T cell receptor (beta chain) was found in a study of blood T cell repertoires in COVID-19. Deletions cut 5 bases from V and 0 bases from J, with 4 bases between. CDR3 size: 13 residues. Germline-derived CDR1 and CDR2 are KGHSH and LQKENI. The table came from immunoSEQ multiplex PCR; TCRdb's copy has only in-frame clones and leaves some out. Of under 130,000 clones in the sample, less than 85% were seen once. The clonotype was recovered from a man between 65 and 79 years old with active or convalescent COVID-19. The chain couples TRBV18 to TRBJ1-4; D ambiguous. Sequencing was carried out using peripheral blood. The DNA of the CDR3 is TGTGCCAGCTCATTTACAACTAATGAAAAACTGTTTTTT. It translates to CASSFTTNEKLFF.